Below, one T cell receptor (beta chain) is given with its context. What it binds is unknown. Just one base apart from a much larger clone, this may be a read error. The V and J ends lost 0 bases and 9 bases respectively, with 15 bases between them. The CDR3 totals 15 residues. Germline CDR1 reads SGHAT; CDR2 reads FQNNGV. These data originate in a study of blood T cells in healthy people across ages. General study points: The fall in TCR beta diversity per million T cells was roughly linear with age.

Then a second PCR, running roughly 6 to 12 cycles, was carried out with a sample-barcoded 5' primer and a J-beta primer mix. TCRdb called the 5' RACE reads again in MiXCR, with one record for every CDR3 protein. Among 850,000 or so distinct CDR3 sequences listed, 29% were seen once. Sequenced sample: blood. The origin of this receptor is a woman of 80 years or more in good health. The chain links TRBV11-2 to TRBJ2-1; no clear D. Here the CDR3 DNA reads TGTGCCAGCAGCTTAGATCCCAGTTCGGAGACTGAGCAGTTCTTC. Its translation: CASSLDPSSETEQFF.